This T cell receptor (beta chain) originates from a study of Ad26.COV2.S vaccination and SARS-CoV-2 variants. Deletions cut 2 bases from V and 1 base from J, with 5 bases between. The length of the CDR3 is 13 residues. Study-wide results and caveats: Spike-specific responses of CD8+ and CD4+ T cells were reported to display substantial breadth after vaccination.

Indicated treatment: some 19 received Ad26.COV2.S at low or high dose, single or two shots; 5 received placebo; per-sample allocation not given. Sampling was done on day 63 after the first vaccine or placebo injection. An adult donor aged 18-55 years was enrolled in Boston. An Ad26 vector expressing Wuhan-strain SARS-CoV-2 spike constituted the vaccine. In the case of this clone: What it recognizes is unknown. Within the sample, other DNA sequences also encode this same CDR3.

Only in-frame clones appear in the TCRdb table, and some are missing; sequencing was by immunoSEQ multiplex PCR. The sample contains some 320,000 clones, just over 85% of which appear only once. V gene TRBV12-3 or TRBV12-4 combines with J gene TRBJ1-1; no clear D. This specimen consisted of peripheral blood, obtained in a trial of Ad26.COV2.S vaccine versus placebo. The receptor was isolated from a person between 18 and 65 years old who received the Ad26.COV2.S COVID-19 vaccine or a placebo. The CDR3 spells CASSLRENTEAFF. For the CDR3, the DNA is TGTGCCAGCAGTTTAAGGGAGAACACTGAAGCTTTCTTT.